A selection of T cell receptor beta chains follows, all from one sample in a study of vaccination effects on CD4 cells after COVID-19. The antigens of these receptors remain unknown. Profiling relied on immunoSEQ multiplex PCR, and the TCRdb table lists in-frame clones only, not all of them. This repertoire shows roughly 34,000 clones, around three quarters found once; its top ten account for about 3.8%. The sample in question was CD4+ T cells from PBMCs cultured without peptide, obtained before COVID-19 vaccination. Receptors originate from a human donor who received a COVID-19 vaccine. CDR3s include the opening cysteine and the closing phenylalanine or tryptophan.

J: TRBJ1-3; V: TRBV19; CDR3: CASAVTDGNTIYF
J: TRBJ1-5; V: TRBV5-1; CDR3: CASSSTGNSNQPQHF
J: TRBJ2-6; V: TRBV5-1; CDR3: CATNDRGPSGANVLTF
J: TRBJ1-6; V: TRBV2; CDR3: CASSEGAGLGSPLHF
J: TRBJ1-2; V: TRBV5-1; CDR3: CASSFRDRADGYTF
J: TRBJ2-7; V: TRBV5-4; CDR3: CASSTSGTGGSQYF
J: TRBJ2-1; V: TRBV19; CDR3: CASSIGGSGSYNEQFF
J: TRBJ1-2; V: TRBV19; CDR3: CASSPTWRGDNYGYTF
J: TRBJ1-5; V: TRBV11-2; CDR3: CASAAGRTQGQPQHF
J: TRBJ2-3; V: TRBV3-1/TRBV3-2; CDR3: CASSQAPTYTQYF
J: TRBJ2-1; V: TRBV5-1; CDR3: CASSLALAGGTTLTYNEQFF
J: TRBJ1-5; V: TRBV5-1; CDR3: CASSRTGNQPQHF
J: TRBJ1-2; V: TRBV19; CDR3: CASSIVIRGTHGYTF
J: TRBJ1-5; V: TRBV7-9; CDR3: CASSLASGTADQPQHF
J: TRBJ1-6; V: TRBV5-6; CDR3: CASSGLINSPLHF
J: TRBJ2-7; V: TRBV2; CDR3: CASISRQGWDSYEQYF
J: TRBJ2-5; V: TRBV28; CDR3: CASRRRHRAQETQYF
J: TRBJ2-3; V: TRBV13; CDR3: CASSLGPSSTDTQYF
J: TRBJ1-1; V: TRBV10-1; CDR3: CASRNDRYTEAFF
J: TRBJ1-6; V: TRBV7-2; CDR3: CASSFRQNSPLHF
J: TRBJ1-2; V: TRBV15; CDR3: CATSSRDFYGYTF
J: TRBJ2-7; V: TRBV7-2; CDR3: CASSTPLAGSSYEQYF
J: TRBJ2-1; V: TRBV7-9; CDR3: CASSSFGRGLYNEQFF
J: TRBJ2-7; V: TRBV12-5; CDR3: CASGTPSPLQGRGSEQYF
J: TRBJ2-3; V: TRBV19; CDR3: CASSIPPADTQYF
J: TRBJ1-5; V: TRBV7-9; CDR3: CASSLAGDNQPQHF
J: TRBJ2-7; V: TRBV10-2; CDR3: CASRPRPGGSYEQYF
J: TRBJ1-6; V: TRBV18; CDR3: CASSPRPGGSSYNSPLHF
J: TRBJ2-7; V: TRBV10-3; CDR3: CAIRQTTSGAYEQYF
J: TRBJ2-2; V: TRBV19; CDR3: CASSTGIGTNTGELFF
J: TRBJ2-5; V: TRBV6-6; CDR3: CASSLPGSTEKTQYF
J: TRBJ1-1; V: TRBV4-1; CDR3: CASNPTGLGGSNEAFF